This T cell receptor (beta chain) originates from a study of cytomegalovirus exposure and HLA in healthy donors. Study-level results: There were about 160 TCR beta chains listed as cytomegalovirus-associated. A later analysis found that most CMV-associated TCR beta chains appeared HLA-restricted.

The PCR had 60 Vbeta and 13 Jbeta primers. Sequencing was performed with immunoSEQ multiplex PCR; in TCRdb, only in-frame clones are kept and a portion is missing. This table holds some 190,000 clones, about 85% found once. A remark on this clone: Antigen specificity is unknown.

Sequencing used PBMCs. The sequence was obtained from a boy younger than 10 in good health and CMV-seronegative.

CDR3 protein: CTSSPRGQPQHF. Written as DNA, the CDR3 is TGCACCAGCAGCCCCAGGGGTCAGCCCCAGCATTTT. The chain is built from TRBV1 and TRBJ1-5; whether TRBD1, the table's D call, matches the DNA was not checked. TRBV1 is reported as a pseudogene. This CDR3 contains 12 residues.